One sample yielded the 13 T cell receptor beta chains listed below, sequenced in a study of blood T cell repertoires in COVID-19. TCRdb keeps only in-frame clones here, not all; method: immunoSEQ multiplex PCR. The sample lists about 200,000 clones, around 85% occurring once. The specimen was peripheral blood. Receptors originate from a man aged 55 to 69 with COVID-19, enrolled during active disease.

This clone was seen a handful of times. The rearrangement uses TRBV5-6 and TRBJ1-1; D is undetermined. The CDR3 is 15 residues long. Trimming pared 0 bases from V and 6 bases from J, leaving 15 bases between. Germline V gene lookup returns CDR1 SGHDT and CDR2 YYEEEE. In DNA, the CDR3 is TGTGCCAGCAGCTTGGAACGCCGGAGAATCCCTGAAGCTTTCTTT. Amino acid sequence: CASSLERRRIPEAFF. Full variable domain (missing parts from reference TRBV5-6 and TRBJ1-1): DAGVTQSPTHLIKTRGQQVTLRCSPKSGHDTVSWYQQALGQGPQFIFQYYEEEERQRGNFPDRFSGHQFPNYSSELNVNALLLGDSALYLCASSLERRRIPEAFFGQGTRLTVV.

The CDR3 DNA follows: TGTGCCACCTTCGGAACAGGGGCCACTAATGAAAAACTGTTTTTT. This translates into CATFGTGATNEKLFF. The chain joins TRBV6-5 to TRBJ1-4; 7 bases align to TRBD1. This CDR3 comprises 15 residues. V lost 10 bases to trimming and J lost 2 bases; unmatched junction nucleotides: 10. Germline values: CDR1 MNHEY, CDR2 SVGAGI.

This rearrangement joins TRBV7-3 to TRBJ2-7; 12 bases align to TRBD1. Germline V gene lookup returns CDR1 SGHTA and CDR2 FQGTGA. V lost 10 bases, J lost 5 bases, and 9 bases stayed unmatched. CDR3 length: 14 amino acids. Here the CDR3 reads CATQPGTGGNEQYF. CDR3 DNA: TGTGCCACACAGCCGGGGACAGGGGGCAACGAGCAGTACTTC. Looking up the rest from reference TRBV7-3 and TRBJ2-7 gives the full variable domain: GAGVSQTPSNKVTEKGKYVELRCDPISGHTALYWYRQSLGQGPEFLIYFQGTGAADDSGLPNDRFFAVRPEGSVSTLKIQRTERGDSAVYLCATQPGTGGNEQYFGPGTRLTVT.

The chain employs TRBV7-9 and TRBJ1-4; 7 nucleotides align to TRBD1. This CDR3 is 15 amino acids long. Germline V gene data show CDR1 as SEHNR and CDR2 as FQNEAQ (reference sequence). The ends lost 4 bases at V and 3 bases at J; junction bases unmatched: 5. Here the CDR3 reads CASSSQQGPNEKLFF. The CDR3, as DNA: TGTGCCAGCAGCTCGCAACAGGGGCCTAATGAAAAACTGTTTTTT. The variable domain in full, completed from reference TRBV7-9 and TRBJ1-4, reads DTGVSQNPRHKITKRGQNVTFRCDPISEHNRLYWYRQTLGQGPEFLTYFQNEAQLEKSRLLSDRFSAERPKGSFSTLEIQRTEQGDSAMYLCASSSQQGPNEKLFFGSGTQLSVL.

This sequence joins TRBV5-4 and TRBJ1-2; tentatively, D is TRBD1 (6 bases). This CDR3 spans 14 amino acids. The germline V and J ends were trimmed by 2 bases and 4 bases, with 12 bases remaining between them. The germline V gene has CDR1 SGHNT and CDR2 YYREEE (reference sequence). The DNA of the CDR3 is TGTGCCAGCAGCTTCCCAGGGGCCAGCTATGGCTACACCTTC. Translation: CASSFPGASYGYTF.

This chain connects TRBV27 to TRBJ2-1, with 7 bases lining up with TRBD1. With V trimmed by 6 bases and J by 2 bases, 10 bases remained unmatched. Germline V CDR1 and CDR2: MNHEY, SMNVEV (reference sequence). CDR3 length: 16 amino acids. This CDR3 is CASSLPGTATYNEQFF. The DNA of the CDR3 is TGTGCCAGCAGCCTACCGGGGACAGCTACCTACAATGAGCAGTTCTTC.

The rearrangement uses TRBV18 and TRBJ1-1, with D maybe TRBD1 (6 bases). V was trimmed by 6 bases and J by 0 bases, leaving 14 bases between them. CDR1 is KGHSH, CDR2 LQKENI, per germline. The CDR3 has 15 residues. As DNA, the CDR3 is TGTGCCAGCTCGGGTTGGACAGCTGTGAACACTGAAGCTTTCTTT. Translated, it gives CASSGWTAVNTEAFF. Together with reference TRBV18 and TRBJ1-1, the CDR3 gives the full variable domain: NAGVMQNPRHLVRRRGQEARLRCSPMKGHSHVYWYRQLPEEGLKFMVYLQKENIIDESGMPKERFSAEFPKEGPSILRIQQVVRGDSAAYFCASSGWTAVNTEAFFGQGTRLTVV.

The J gene is TRBJ1-4, the V gene TRBV19; 9 bases line up with TRBD1. The CDR3 spans 15 residues. V dropped 7 bases and J dropped 4; count of bases not matched to a gene: 7. CDR1 and CDR2 from the germline V gene are LNHDA and SQIVND (reference sequence). CDR3 region: CASTHPGQGNEKLFF. The CDR3 DNA reads TGTGCCAGTACCCATCCGGGACAGGGTAATGAAAAACTGTTTTTT.

The V and J genes are TRBV5-1 and TRBJ1-6, with D unresolved. The germline V gene encodes CDR1 SGHRS and CDR2 YFSETQ. The ends were cut back, 0 bases at V and 6 bases at J, with 7 bases in the middle. This CDR3 region has 14 residues. The CDR3 here is CASSLAGTNSPLHF. The CDR3 DNA reads as TGCGCCAGCAGCTTGGCTGGCACTAATTCACCCCTCCACTTT. The whole variable domain, remainder taken from reference TRBV5-1 and TRBJ1-6, is KAGVTQTPRYLIKTRGQQVTLSCSPISGHRSVSWYQQTPGQGLQFLFEYFSETQRNKGNFPGRFSGRQFSNSRSEMNVSTLELGDSALYLCASSLAGTNSPLHFGNGTRLTVT.

The V call is TRBV2, the J call TRBJ1-5, with D maybe TRBD1 (5 bases). With 6 bases removed from V and 0 bases from J, the gap between germline ends came to 9 bases. CDR3 length equals 14 residues. Per germline, CDR1 SNHLY and CDR2 FYNNEI. As DNA, the CDR3 is TGTGCCAGCAGGGGGGGAAATAGCAATCAGCCCCAGCATTTT. Residues: CASRGGNSNQPQHF.

There are a few counts of this clone. The chain combines TRBV19 with TRBJ1-2, with TRBD1 matching over 8 bases. Germline trimming cut 8 bases from V and 0 bases from J; bases unmatched to any gene: 11. The CDR3 has 16 residues. Germline CDR1 reads LNHDA; CDR2 reads SQIVND (reference sequence). Written as DNA, the CDR3 is TGTGCCAGTGGAAAGACCGGGACAGGTCCTAACTATGGCTACACCTTC. Its protein is CASGKTGTGPNYGYTF.

The chain is built from TRBV29-1 and TRBJ1-2; 10 positions agree with TRBD1. This CDR3 is built from 13 residues. Germline trimming cut 6 bases from V and 4 bases from J; bases unmatched to any gene: 5. In germline, CDR1 is SQVTM, CDR2 ANQGSEA. The CDR3 loop reads CSVGTGVGYGYTF. In nucleotides, the CDR3 is TGCAGCGTAGGGACAGGGGTTGGCTATGGCTACACCTTC.

This sequence joins TRBV7-2 and TRBJ1-3, with 7 nucleotides matching TRBD1. The junction had 7 bases not matched to a gene; V was cut back by 5 bases and J by 0 bases. In germline, CDR1 is SGHTA, CDR2 FQGNSA. The CDR3 sequence is 16 residues long. The CDR3 protein is CASSPGQADSGNTIYF. The CDR3 DNA follows: TGTGCCAGCAGCCCAGGACAGGCGGACTCTGGAAACACCATATATTTT.